The 10 T cell receptor beta chains below come from one sample, sequenced in a study of OX40 agonist ivuxolimab in advanced cancers. The protocol was immunoSEQ multiplex PCR, while the TCRdb copy is restricted to in-frame clones and leaves out a portion. The sample records about 21,000 clones, around four fifths being singletons. The sample was CD4+ or CD8+ T cells sorted from blood, taken in a trial of the OX40 agonist ivuxolimab. These receptors were obtained from an adult with an advanced solid tumor such as melanoma, head and neck, liver or kidney cancer.

The chain couples TRBV16 to TRBJ1-2; D perhaps matches TRBD1 (5 bases). The length of the CDR3 is 14 residues. Germline lookup yields CDR1 KGHSY and CDR2 FQNENV. Deletions cut 2 bases from V and 2 bases from J, with 9 bases between. The CDR3 DNA reads as TGTGCCAGCAGCCAAGGGGGGAACAACTATGGCTACACCTTC. Encoded protein: CASSQGGNNYGYTF.

The J gene is TRBJ1-5, the V gene TRBV30; D is undetermined. The germline V and J ends were trimmed by 2 bases and 7 bases, with 12 bases remaining between them. The CDR3 runs to 13 residues. Germline values: CDR1 GTSNPN, CDR2 SVGIG (reference sequence). CDR3 loop: CAWSTEGWQPQHF. The CDR3 coding sequence is TGTGCCTGGAGTACGGAGGGTTGGCAGCCCCAGCATTTT.

The chain combines TRBV5-5 with TRBJ1-5; TRBD1 is a possible D gene (5 bases). The ends were cut back, 4 bases at V and 0 bases at J, with 11 bases in the middle. Germline V CDR1 and CDR2: SGHKS, YYEKEE (reference sequence). CDR3 length: 15 amino acids. The CDR3 bases are TGTGCCAGCAGCGAGGACATTGATAGCAATCAGCCCCAGCATTTT. This codes for CASSEDIDSNQPQHF. The full variable domain, rest sourced from reference TRBV5-5 and TRBJ1-5, is DAGVTQSPTHLIKTRGQQVTLRCSPISGHKSVSWYQQVLGQGPQFIFQYYEKEERGRGNFPDRFSARQFPNYSSELNVNALLLGDSALYLCASSEDIDSNQPQHFGDGTRLSIL.

The chain links TRBV11-2 to TRBJ2-1; 12 positions agree with TRBD2. The CDR3 contains 15 residues. CDR1 and CDR2 from the germline V gene are SGHAT and FQNNGV. The V segment lost 6 bases and the J segment 5 bases; nucleotides outside the gene matches: 5. CDR3 region: CASRDRTSGNNEQFF. The CDR3, as DNA: TGTGCCAGCAGAGACCGGACTAGCGGGAACAATGAGCAGTTCTTC.

The chain combines TRBV9 with TRBJ1-1, with a weak D call TRBD1 (6 bases). The germline CDR1 and CDR2 sequences are SGDLS and YYNGEE. The CDR3 has 14 residues. The germline V and J ends were trimmed by 0 bases and 8 bases, with 14 bases remaining between them. CDR3 residues: CASSVEGGVGEAFF. Written as DNA, the CDR3 is TGTGCCAGCAGCGTAGAAGGGGGTGTGGGAGAAGCTTTCTTT.

The chain links TRBV19 to TRBJ2-5, with 10 bases lining up with TRBD2. This CDR3 has 14 residues. The ends lost 9 bases at V and 5 bases at J; junction bases unmatched: 9. Germline V gene sequence: CDR1 LNHDA, CDR2 SQIVND (reference sequence). CDR3 loop: CARSLAGALETQYF. The CDR3 DNA sequence: TGTGCCAGGTCTCTAGCGGGAGCTTTGGAGACCCAGTACTTC.

The V and J genes are TRBV7-8 and TRBJ2-1; TRBD2 matches at 8 bases. V lost 2 bases and J lost 4; bases outside the gene matches: 4. Germline CDR1 reads SGHVS; CDR2 reads FQNEAQ. This CDR3 is built from 15 residues. The CDR3 DNA follows: TGTGCCAGCAGCTTACGAGCGGGAGAATACAATGAGCAGTTCTTC. Protein: CASSLRAGEYNEQFF.

The chain couples TRBV5-5 to TRBJ1-5; D is unresolved. CDR1 SGHKS and CDR2 YYEKEE come from the germline V gene (reference sequence). Trimming took 0 bases from V and 6 from J, leaving 4 bases between them. This CDR3 comprises 12 residues. The CDR3: CASSLAGQPQHF. The CDR3 nucleotides read TGTGCCAGCAGCTTGGCCGGTCAGCCCCAGCATTTT.

The chain combines TRBV27 with TRBJ2-7; D remains unclear. The V end lost 4 bases, the J end lost 3 bases, and 16 bases lay between the germline ends. The V gene's germline CDR1 is MNHEY and CDR2 SMNVEV (reference sequence). The CDR3 sequence is 15 residues long. The CDR3 DNA reads as TGTGCCAGCAGTTACCTTGGGCTAGAAGACTACGAGCAGTACTTC. Translation: CASSYLGLEDYEQYF.

The rearrangement joins TRBV5-1 to TRBJ1-1; 7 bases match TRBD1. Germline V lookup: CDR1 SGHRS, CDR2 YFSETQ. The V and J ends lost 1 base and 4 bases, in that order; junction bases with no gene match: 4. The CDR3 is 14 residues long. The CDR3 region has the DNA TGCGCCAGCAGCTTGAGGGGGCGCGGCACTGAAGCTTTCTTT. Translated, it gives CASSLRGRGTEAFF.